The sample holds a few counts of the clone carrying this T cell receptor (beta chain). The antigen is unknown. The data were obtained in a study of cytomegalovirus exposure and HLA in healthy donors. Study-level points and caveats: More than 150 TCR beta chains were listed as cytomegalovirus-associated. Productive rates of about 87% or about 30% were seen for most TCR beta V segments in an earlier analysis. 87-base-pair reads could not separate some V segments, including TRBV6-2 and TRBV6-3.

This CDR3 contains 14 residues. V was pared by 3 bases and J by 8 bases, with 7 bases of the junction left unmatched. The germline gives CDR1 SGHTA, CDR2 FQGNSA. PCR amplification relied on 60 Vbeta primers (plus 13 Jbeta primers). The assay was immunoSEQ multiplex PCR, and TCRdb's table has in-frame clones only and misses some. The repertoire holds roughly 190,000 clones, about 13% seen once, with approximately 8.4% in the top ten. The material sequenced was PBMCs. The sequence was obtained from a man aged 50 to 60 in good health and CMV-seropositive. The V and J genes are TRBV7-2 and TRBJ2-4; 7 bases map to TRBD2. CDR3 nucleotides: TGTGCCAGCAGCTTGCTGTGGGGAGGGGACATTCAGTACTTC. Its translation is CASSLLWGGDIQYF.